This TCR beta chain was identified in a study of cytomegalovirus exposure and HLA in healthy donors. Findings of the study overall: With high specificity and sensitivity, the classifier reportedly diagnosed cytomegalovirus status. Researchers catalogued some 160 TCR beta chains as cytomegalovirus-associated. Later analysis identified a missense DCLRE1C variant that was linked to TCR beta V- and J-gene trimming.

The PCR had 60 Vbeta and 13 Jbeta primers. The table came from immunoSEQ multiplex PCR; TCRdb's copy has only in-frame clones and leaves some out. The sample consists of about 190,000 clones, around 73% of them appearing once. V lost 5 bases to trimming and J lost 7 bases; unmatched junction nucleotides: 11. Per the germline V gene, CDR1 is LGHNA and CDR2 is YSLEER. The CDR3 has 16 amino acids. Notes on this clone: No antigen is known for it.

What was sequenced was PBMCs. The chain carries TRBV4-3 and TRBJ1-5, with TRBD1 matching over 10 bases. The TCR was taken from a woman under 40 in good health and CMV-seropositive. The CDR3 protein is CASSATTGGGGQPQHF. The CDR3 nucleotides are TGCGCCAGCAGCGCAACGACAGGGGGCGGAGGCCAGCCCCAGCATTTT.